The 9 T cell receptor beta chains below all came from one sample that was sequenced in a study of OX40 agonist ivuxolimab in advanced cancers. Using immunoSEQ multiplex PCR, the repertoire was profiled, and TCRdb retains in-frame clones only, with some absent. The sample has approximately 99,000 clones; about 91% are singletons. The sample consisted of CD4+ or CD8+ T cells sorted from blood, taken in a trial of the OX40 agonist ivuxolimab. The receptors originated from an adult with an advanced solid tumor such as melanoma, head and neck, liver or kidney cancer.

In DNA form, the CDR3 reads TGCGCCAGCAGTACGTTACAGGGGCCTGAGCAGTTCTTC. Translation: CASSTLQGPEQFF. The rearrangement uses TRBV10-1 and TRBJ2-1, with TRBD1 matching over 7 bases. Germline CDR1 and CDR2: WNHNN and SYGVQD (reference sequence). V gave up 5 bases and J gave up 9 bases; unmatched junction bases: 7. This CDR3 contains 13 residues.

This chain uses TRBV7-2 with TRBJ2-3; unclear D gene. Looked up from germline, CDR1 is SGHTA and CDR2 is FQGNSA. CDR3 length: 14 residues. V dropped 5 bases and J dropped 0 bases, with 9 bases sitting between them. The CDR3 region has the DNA TGTGCCAGCAGCCCGATGGGTAGCACAGATACGCAGTATTTT. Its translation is CASSPMGSTDTQYF.

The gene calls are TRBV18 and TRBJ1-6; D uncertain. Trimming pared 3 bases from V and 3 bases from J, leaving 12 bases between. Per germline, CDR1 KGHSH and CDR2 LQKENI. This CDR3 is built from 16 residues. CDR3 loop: CASSPRSGDYNSPLHF. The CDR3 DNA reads TGTGCCAGCTCACCGAGGTCAGGCGACTATAATTCACCCCTCCACTTT. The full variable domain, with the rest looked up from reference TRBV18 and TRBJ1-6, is NAGVMQNPRHLVRRRGQEARLRCSPMKGHSHVYWYRQLPEEGLKFMVYLQKENIIDESGMPKERFSAEFPKEGPSILRIQQVVRGDSAAYFCASSPRSGDYNSPLHFGNGTRLTVT.

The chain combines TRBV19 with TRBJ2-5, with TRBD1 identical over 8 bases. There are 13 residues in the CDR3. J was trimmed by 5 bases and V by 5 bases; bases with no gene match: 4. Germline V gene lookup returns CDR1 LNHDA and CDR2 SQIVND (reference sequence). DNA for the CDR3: TGTGCCAGTAGTGGACAGGGCATGGAGACCCAGTACTTC. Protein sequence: CASSGQGMETQYF.

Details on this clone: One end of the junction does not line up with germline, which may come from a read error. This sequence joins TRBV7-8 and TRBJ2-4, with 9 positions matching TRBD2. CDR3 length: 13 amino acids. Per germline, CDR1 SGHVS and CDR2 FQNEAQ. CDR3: CASSLAPSGVRDF. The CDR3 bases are TGTGCCAGCAGCTTAGCCCCTAGCGGGGTTAGAGACTTC.

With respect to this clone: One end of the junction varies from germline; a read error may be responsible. The CDR3 nucleotides read TGTGCCAGCAGGGAAGAGACCCAGTACTTC. Amino acids: CASREETQYF. The rearrangement joins TRBV6-1 to TRBJ2-5; D unresolved. The CDR3 is made up of 10 amino acids. Germline V gives CDR1 MNHNS, CDR2 SASEGT.

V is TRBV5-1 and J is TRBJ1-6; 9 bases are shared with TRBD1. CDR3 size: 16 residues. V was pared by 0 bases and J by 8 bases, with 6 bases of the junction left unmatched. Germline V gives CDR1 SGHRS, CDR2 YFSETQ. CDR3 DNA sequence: TGCGCCAGCAGCTTGGGGGTGGGACAGGGAGATTCACCCCTCCACTTT. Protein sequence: CASSLGVGQGDSPLHF.

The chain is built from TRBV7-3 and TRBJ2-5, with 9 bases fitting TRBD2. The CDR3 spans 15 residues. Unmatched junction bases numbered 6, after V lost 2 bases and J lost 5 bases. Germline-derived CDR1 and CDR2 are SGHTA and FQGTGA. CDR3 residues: CASSLVRGGFETQYF. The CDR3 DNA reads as TGTGCCAGCAGCTTAGTGCGGGGGGGCTTCGAGACCCAGTACTTC. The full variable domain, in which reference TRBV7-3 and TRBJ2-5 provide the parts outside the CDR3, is GAGVSQTPSNKVTEKGKYVELRCDPISGHTALYWYRQSLGQGPEFLIYFQGTGAADDSGLPNDRFFAVRPEGSVSTLKIQRTERGDSAVYLCASSLVRGGFETQYFGPGTRLLVL.

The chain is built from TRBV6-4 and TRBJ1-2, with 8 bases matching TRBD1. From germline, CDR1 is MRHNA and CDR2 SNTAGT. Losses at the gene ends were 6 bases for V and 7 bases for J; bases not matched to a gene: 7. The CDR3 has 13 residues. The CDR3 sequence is CASSSGQGGGYTF. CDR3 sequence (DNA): TGTGCCAGCAGCAGTGGACAGGGAGGTGGCTACACCTTC.